This TCR beta chain was retrieved from a study of cytomegalovirus exposure and HLA in healthy donors (dated by TCRdb to about 2017). For the study in its entirety: An earlier analysis of roughly 500 of the donors reported approximately 270 Gb of sequence data and roughly 100 million unique TCR beta sequences from 150 million to 200 million T cells. Using immunosequencing, the study profiled T cell repertoires from approximately 700 subjects and related those repertoires to cytomegalovirus serostatus. Along with the approximately 650-subject first cohort, a separate validation cohort of roughly 110 different subjects was used. Five DR-DQ haplotypes were treated as single units for association and clustering because of strong linkage in the cohort. Class I and class II HLA loci were covered by the typing at four-digit resolution. The study was designed to test whether signatures of past pathogen exposure could be identified by cataloging public T cell receptors. Typing coverage differed by locus: A, B, C, DRB1 and DQB1 were typed in roughly 620-630 donors, DQA1 in 522, DPA1 in around 600, and DPB1 in just under 480. To decide whether each TCR beta V gene segment behaved as functional or pseudogenic, an earlier analysis of 587 of the donors relied on high-throughput TCR beta sequencing. To predict cytomegalovirus infection status, the study brought together high-throughput TCR immunosequencing, statistical association of individual TCRs with disease status, and machine learning. All discovery cohort repertoires had been generated on a single sequencing platform. Rather than using new phenotypic data, the later analysis identified candidate immune exposures from TCR beta sequences and from how often those sequences occurred across donors. An early release that covered around 590 HLA-typed donors contained about 300 gigabases of sequencing data and tens of millions of unique TCR sequences. Donor age, sex, ethnicity and CMV serostatus were compiled together with the repertoire data. Of the 300 to 500 genotyped donors, 65% to 90% were placed in the genetic ancestry cluster associated with self-reported Caucasian donors. A later genetic analysis took genome-wide SNP genotypes for 398 of the 666 donors and used that subset as a discovery cohort. Among some 410 genotyped donors of the cohort, an average of around 240,000 unique TCR beta nucleotide sequences was sequenced per donor, of which 15% to 20% were non-productive. A later analysis re-analyzed previously published TCR beta repertoires from roughly 600 donors and added high-resolution HLA genotyping to study TCR occurrence patterns. Findings and caveats that apply to the study as a whole: This cohort had only TCR beta chains sequenced, and the lack of alpha or paired-chain data limited which features could be detected. A cluster of highly shared sequence variants was judged likely to represent a technical artifact of the sequencing pipeline. When HLA alleles, especially DR and DQ, strongly co-occurred, attributing TCR associations to individual alleles was difficult. According to a later analysis, parvovirus B19, influenza, CMV and Epstein-Barr virus appeared linked to several top co-occurrence clusters. The 87-base-pair reads could not distinguish some IMGT-functional V segments, including TRBV6-2 and TRBV6-3, so those segments were excluded. An association between a missense DCLRE1C variant and V-gene and J-gene trimming of TCR beta chains was found in a later genetic analysis and replicated in an independent cohort. Correlated functional status among segregating V segments might be attributable to linkage disequilibrium, but an unknown experimental factor could not be ruled out. Compared with the roughly 700-donor mean, donors in an Asian-associated ancestry cluster had fewer N-insertions in productive TCRs, according to a later genetic analysis. About 17 rarely observed V segments, including chromosome 9 orphons, were excluded from the earlier analysis of several hundred of the donors because counts were too low. A further reported finding was that TCR beta sequences accurately predicted the HLA-A and HLA-B alleles for most subjects in the first cohort. While some public TCRs were present in many individuals, most TCR sequences turned up only very rarely across donors. The authors suggested that the approach could potentially be generalized to other disease states and immunological phenotypes. HLA typing was unavailable for some donors at each locus, so association tests used only the typed subset. Immune exposure information for the cohort was limited to CMV serostatus. In a later analysis, HLA-associated TCR beta chains showed more clonal expansion and lower generation probabilities than non-associated chains that were equally common. The classifier was reported to diagnose cytomegalovirus status with high specificity and sensitivity in both the original and validation cohorts. In vitro tests confirmed that a few of the cytomegalovirus-associated TCR beta chains recognize cytomegalovirus antigens. According to a later analysis, TCR association rates differed among HLA loci, with DRB1 alleles showing the most associated TCRs and HLA-C alleles showing the fewest. In an earlier analysis of around 600 of the donors, most TCR beta V segments were observed in productive rearrangements about 87% or about 30% of the time, broadly matching IMGT annotations. The presence/absence analyses assumed that sequencing depth was roughly uniform across donors, and that assumption may not be true. At a false discovery rate of 0.05, a later analysis linked about 17,000 TCR beta sequences to specific HLA alleles. The study listed 164 TCR beta chains as associated with cytomegalovirus. According to a later analysis, most CMV-associated TCR beta chains appeared to be HLA-restricted, and the HLA associations seemed to be driven largely by CMV exposure.

Library generation was performed with the immunoSEQ multiplex PCR assay. For the multiplex PCR, a mixture combining 60 forward primers for TCR Vbeta segments and 13 reverse primers for TCR Jbeta segments was used. The CDR3 region of rearranged TCR beta genes was amplified from genomic DNA with a multiplex PCR assay. The amplified TCR beta libraries were sequenced on the Illumina HiSeq System as 87-base-pair reads. The study's own analysis went as follows. A later analysis counted tens of millions of unique TCR beta chains across the 550 to 750 repertoires, and some 11 million of these chains were shared by at least two donors. A nearest-neighbor algorithm error-corrected the raw reads and collapsed the reads into unique sequences, merging closely related sequences to remove PCR and sequencing errors. Alignment of CDR3 sequences to IMGT reference sequences was used to assign V, D and J gene segments. Each retained sequence needed at least a six-nucleotide match to both a V gene segment and a J gene segment. Rearrangements were called productive when the CDR3 lacked stop codons and stayed in frame with V and J; all others were non-productive. CDR3 was defined according to IMGT convention as the region running from the second conserved V-encoded cysteine to the conserved J-encoded phenylalanine. The earlier analysis of 587 of the donors excluded sequences that lacked an unambiguous match to a single V gene segment. An earlier analysis of approximately 590 of the donors called V segments functional above 56.7% productive rearrangements and segregating when the between-donor standard deviation exceeded 5%. A statistical classification framework was built for diagnosing cytomegalovirus status from the catalog of TCR beta chain sequences. A later analysis assigned V and J genes by comparing TCR nucleotide sequences with IMGT/GENE-DB human TR gene sequences. A later analysis assigned CDR3 sequences and most-parsimonious VDJ recombination scenarios with the TCRdist pipeline. In a later analysis, each TCR beta chain was defined by its CDR3 amino acid sequence together with its V-gene family, and reads lacking a unique V-gene family were excluded. In a later analysis, approximately 590 highly shared, low-generation-probability nucleotide sequences were removed to address suspected cross-contamination and a sequencing artifact. For each public chain, a later analysis derived a clonal expansion index from normalized ranks of inferred template counts within each repertoire. In a later analysis, generation probabilities were computed using a VDJ recombination model fitted to out-of-frame rearrangements, and the results were checked against IGoR. Hypergeometric tests were used in a later analysis to score TCR-TCR, TCR-HLA and TCR-CMV co-occurrence, with a repertoire-size bias correction applied to the TCR pairs. A later analysis estimated false discovery rates by permuting HLA or CMV assignments 20 times. In a later analysis, co-occurring TCRs were grouped with DBSCAN, and TCRdist sequence similarity was added when clustering was performed within HLA-allele-positive subsets. For co-occurrence clustering, repertoires with fewer than 30,000 or more than 120,000 public chains were excluded, along with about five repertoires with anomalous nucleotide sharing. Here the immuneACCESS table is served through TCRdb, limited to in-frame sequences with V and J called. Missing clones are a known gap in these copies; in checked studies unresolved V genes cover under half, and the rest lacks a known reason. V, J and clone size are taken as reported in that table, and D and trimming were inferred from the DNA itself. A total of roughly 120,000 clones appear in this sample, roughly 15% of them only once. The ten largest account for 1.9% of the sample.

This clone was seen a few times. Its antigen is not yet known. Base-call qualities are not available, and no considerably larger clone is one nucleotide away. V lost 4 bases and J lost 0 bases, and the count of bases not matched to a germline gene is 4. From cysteine to phenylalanine, the CDR3 is 17 amino acids long. Just the 51-base CDR3 DNA is kept, in frame starting at base 1. The CDR1 and CDR2 encoded by the germline V gene are SGHRS and YFSETQ. The cohort was made up of roughly 670 healthy bone marrow donors. Cohort members were all nominally healthy when sampled, although unrecorded immune exposures were likely present. The donor tested CMV seronegative and was one of the 352 seronegative cohort members. Each donor provided a peripheral blood sample, and peripheral blood mononuclear cells were used for TCR beta sequencing. Genomic DNA extraction from the blood cell samples was performed with the Qiagen DNeasy Blood Extraction Kit.

The material sequenced was PBMCs. The receptor's source is a woman between 18 and 30 years old in good health and CMV-seronegative. The chain is made from TRBV5-1 and TRBJ2-2, and TRBD2 aligns with 12 junction nucleotides. The CDR3 here reads CASSHRTSGTNTGELFF. The DNA sequence is as follows: TGCGCCAGCAGCCACCGGACTAGCGGGACGAACACCGGGGAGCTGTTTTTT.